This T cell receptor (beta chain) was recovered during a study of vaccination and CD4 T cells after COVID-19. Study-level points and caveats: Vaccine-specific clones in convalescent patients were spike mono-reactive in 304 of 307 cases.

The Oncomine TCR Beta short-read assay was applied to DNA of cultured CD4+ T cells. TCRdb itself ran the PCR reads through MiXCR, one entry per CDR3 protein. This sample yields thousands of distinct CDR3 sequences, of which roughly 30% are seen a single time; approximately 50% belongs to the top ten. Between the trimmed V and J ends, which lost 5 bases and 6 bases, there was a span of 8 bases. Germline loops: CDR1 DFQATT, CDR2 SNEGSKA (reference sequence). The length of the CDR3 is 12 residues. This clonotype is labeled as medium-sized. Its antigen remains unidentified. Noted treatment: roughly ten-day PBMC culture with coronavirus spike peptide pools or control peptides (ViraFEST assay). One should note that the unexposed donor's CD4+ T cells were collected before the COVID-19 pandemic (2011-2018).

Sequencing was done on a sample of CD4+ T cells from blood, cultured in vitro. This TCR was recovered from a human donor in good health. This chain uses TRBV20-1 with TRBJ1-6; D is perhaps TRBD1 (6 bases). The CDR3 coding sequence is TGCAGTGCTCGGACAGTTAATTCACCCCTCCACTTT. It encodes CSARTVNSPLHF.